These 18 T cell receptor beta chains came from one sample sequenced in a study of blood T cell repertoires in COVID-19. Profiling relied on immunoSEQ multiplex PCR, and the TCRdb table lists in-frame clones only, not all of them. This table has 350,000 to 500,000 clones, about 88% appearing once. The sequenced sample consisted of PBMCs or T cells enriched from blood (not recorded which). The receptors were gathered from a woman aged 18-29 years who had been exposed to COVID-19.

CDR3 sequence reads: CATIARGNTEAFF. DNA of the CDR3: TGTGCCACCATCGCCAGGGGGAACACTGAAGCTTTCTTT. The rearrangement links TRBV11-2 to TRBJ1-1; TRBD1 might be the D (6 bases). CDR1 and CDR2 (germline): SGHAT, FQNNGV. The CDR3 spans 13 residues. The V end lost 10 bases, the J end lost 1 base, and 13 bases lay between the germline ends.

This sequence joins TRBV7-2 and TRBJ1-5, with 8 positions matching TRBD1. The CDR3 contains 15 residues. Trimming removed 5 bases from V and 3 bases from J; junction bases left unmatched: 6. CDR1 and CDR2 from the germline V gene are SGHTA and FQGNSA. CDR3 amino acids: CASSPGQGSNQPQHF. The CDR3 DNA is TGTGCCAGCAGCCCCGGACAGGGCTCCAATCAGCCCCAGCATTTT.

The chain recombines TRBV24-1 with TRBJ2-2; 7 nucleotides agree with TRBD1. The junction had 3 bases not matched to a gene; V was cut back by 3 bases and J by 3 bases. The CDR3 consists of 15 residues. Per the germline V gene, CDR1 is KGHDR and CDR2 is SFDVKD. CDR3 sequence (DNA): TGTGCCACCAGTGATCCCGACAGGGACACCGGGGAGCTGTTTTTT. Its protein is CATSDPDRDTGELFF.

To note about this clone: At one end the junction does not follow the germline gene, possibly because of a read error. V gene TRBV19 combines with J gene TRBJ1-6; no clear D gene. CDR3 length equals 14 residues. Germline-derived CDR1 and CDR2 are LNHDA and SQIVND (reference sequence). The CDR3 protein is CATPTPRYNSPLHF. Here the CDR3 DNA reads TGTGCCACCCCGACCCCGAGGTATAACTCACCCCTCCACTTT.

This chain connects TRBV4-1 to TRBJ2-5; no reliable D call. Trimming removed 0 bases from V and 5 bases from J, with 7 bases in between. The CDR3 is 13 residues long. The germline V gene encodes CDR1 MGHRA and CDR2 YSYEKL. CDR3 sequence (DNA): TGCGCCAGCAGCCAAGACTCTCTTGAGACCCAGTACTTC. Amino acids: CASSQDSLETQYF.

V gene TRBV7-2 combines with J gene TRBJ2-2; D is ambiguous. Trimming removed 2 bases at V and 1 base at J, with 5 bases between. The germline gives CDR1 SGHTA, CDR2 FQGNSA. The CDR3 spans 14 residues. The CDR3 loop is CASSLFKNTGELFF. DNA for the CDR3: TGTGCCAGCAGCTTATTCAAGAACACCGGGGAGCTGTTTTTT.

This chain links TRBV6-5 with TRBJ1-2; D gene unclear. The CDR3 length is 14 residues. Between the trimmed V and J ends, which lost 8 bases and 2 bases, there was a span of 15 bases. Germline CDR1 reads MNHEY; CDR2 reads SVGAGI. CDR3 in DNA: TGTGCCAGCGTGCCCATCGCAGAAAACTATGGCTACACCTTC. It encodes CASVPIAENYGYTF.

This chain joins TRBV28 and TRBJ2-7, with 9 bases matching TRBD1. The CDR3 spans 15 residues. The ends lost 8 bases at V and 6 bases at J; junction bases unmatched: 14. Germline lookup yields CDR1 MDHEN and CDR2 SYDVKM. CDR3 DNA: TGTGCCAGCCAGCGACGGGACAGGGATTCGGGCGAGCAGTACTTC. It specifies CASQRRDRDSGEQYF.

The V gene is TRBV3-1 (or the pseudogene TRBV3-2), the J gene TRBJ2-1; 7 nucleotides match TRBD2. Germline V CDR1 and CDR2: LGHDT, YNNKEL (reference sequence). The CDR3 loop spans 18 amino acids. The V and J ends lost 3 bases and 0 bases, in that order; junction bases with no gene match: 11. In nucleotides, the CDR3 is TGTGCCAGCAGCCAGGATACAAGCGGGGTGAGCTCCTACAATGAGCAGTTCTTC. Encoded protein: CASSQDTSGVSSYNEQFF.

This chain connects TRBV4-2 to TRBJ2-1; D not certain. The CDR3 runs to 13 residues. V lost 3 bases and J 4 bases, leaving 7 bases between the germline ends. Germline CDR1 LGHNA, CDR2 YNFKEQ. CDR3: CASSHEAYNEQFF. DNA for the CDR3: TGTGCCAGCAGCCATGAAGCATACAATGAGCAGTTCTTC.

The rearrangement links TRBV5-1 to TRBJ1-1, with TRBD1 matching over 9 bases. The CDR3 loop spans 14 amino acids. CDR1 SGHRS and CDR2 YFSETQ come from the germline V gene. With V trimmed by 4 bases and J by 3 bases, 4 bases remained unmatched. CDR3 in DNA: TGCGCCAGCAGCCCCGGGACAGGGTACACTGAAGCTTTCTTT. Translation: CASSPGTGYTEAFF.

J is TRBJ2-3 and V is TRBV7-9, with 14 bases matching TRBD2. J was trimmed by 4 bases and V by 6 bases; bases with no gene match: 9. Per germline, CDR1 SEHNR and CDR2 FQNEAQ (reference sequence). The CDR3 totals 17 residues. The CDR3 DNA reads as TGTGCCAGCAGGCGGAAGGAGGGACTAGCGGGGGCAGATACGCAGTATTTT. It encodes CASRRKEGLAGADTQYF. Full variable domain (rest looked up from reference TRBV7-9 and TRBJ2-3): DTGVSQNPRHKITKRGQNVTFRCDPISEHNRLYWYRQTLGQGPEFLTYFQNEAQLEKSRLLSDRFSAERPKGSFSTLEIQRTEQGDSAMYLCASRRKEGLAGADTQYFGPGTRLTVL.

CDR3 sequence reads: CASSLKGLGLENEKLFF. The CDR3 bases are TGTGCCAGCAGCTTAAAGGGCCTCGGACTGGAAAATGAAAAACTGTTTTTT. The rearrangement uses TRBV7-9 and TRBJ1-4; D unclear. This CDR3 has 17 amino acids. The V and J ends lost 2 bases and 5 bases respectively, with 18 bases between them. The V gene's germline CDR1 is SEHNR and CDR2 FQNEAQ (reference sequence).

This clone was found once. The CDR3 bases are TGTGCCTGGAGTGATGGGACAGGGACTTACAATGAGCAGTTCTTC. It specifies CAWSDGTGTYNEQFF. The chain couples TRBV30 to TRBJ2-1; 9 bases line up with TRBD1. Germline lookup yields CDR1 GTSNPN and CDR2 SVGIG (reference sequence). Trimming removed 1 base from V and 4 bases from J; junction bases left unmatched: 5. The CDR3 is 15 amino acids. The whole variable domain, remainder taken from reference TRBV30 and TRBJ2-1, is SQTIHQWPATLVQPVGSPLSLECTVEGTSNPNLYWYRQAAGRGLQLLFYSVGIGQISSEVPQNLSASRPQDRQFILSSKKLLLSDSGFYLCAWSDGTGTYNEQFFGPGTRLTVL.

This clone was counted between two and nine times. The chain is built from TRBV28 and TRBJ1-5; 7 bases are shared with TRBD1. V shed 6 bases and J 1 base; nucleotides not matched to a gene: 3. Germline V gene lookup returns CDR1 MDHEN and CDR2 SYDVKM. The CDR3 is 14 amino acids. The CDR3 reads CASSGQDSNQPQHF. The CDR3 nucleotides read TGTGCCAGCAGCGGACAGGACAGCAATCAGCCCCAGCATTTT.

The rearrangement joins TRBV9 to TRBJ2-7, with D perhaps matching TRBD2 (6 bases). Germline CDR1 and CDR2: SGDLS and YYNGEE. V was shortened by 3 bases and J by 2 bases, with 15 bases between the two germline ends. The CDR3 consists of 15 residues. The CDR3, as DNA: TGTGCCAGCAGCGGGGGGGTCACACAGGCCTACGAGCAGTACTTC. This sequence encodes CASSGGVTQAYEQYF.

The chain has TRBV2 and TRBJ1-1, with 7 bases that match TRBD1. The length of the CDR3 is 14 residues. The V and J ends lost 6 bases and 5 bases, in that order; junction bases with no gene match: 9. Germline CDR1 reads SNHLY; CDR2 reads FYNNEI. CDR3 residues: CASSRQGSKTEAFF. CDR3 nucleotides: TGTGCCAGCAGCCGACAGGGTAGTAAGACTGAAGCTTTCTTT.

The gene calls are TRBV27 and TRBJ2-3; D might be TRBD2 (6 bases). V dropped 7 bases and J dropped 6 bases, with 11 bases sitting between them. Looked up from germline, CDR1 is MNHEY and CDR2 is SMNVEV (reference sequence). This CDR3 comprises 12 residues. In nucleotides, the CDR3 is TGTGCCAGCAAACCCCGGGGGGATACGCAGTATTTT. Translation gives CASKPRGDTQYF.